Sequencing of this T cell receptor (beta chain) was carried out in a study of Ad26.COV2.S vaccination and SARS-CoV-2 variants. The data were produced by immunoSEQ multiplex PCR, yet TCRdb's version contains in-frame clones alone and is incomplete. The table lists 300,000 to 450,000 clones, about 85% of them singletons. Sample treatment: around 19 received Ad26.COV2.S at low or high dose, single or two shots; 5 received placebo; per-sample allocation not given. Following the first vaccine or placebo injection, samples were taken on day 63. The CDR3 runs to 16 residues. J lost 2 bases, V lost 0 bases, and 4 bases had no gene match. CDR1 is SGDLS and CDR2 is YYNGEE in the germline V gene.

Sample: peripheral blood, taken in a trial of Ad26.COV2.S vaccine versus placebo. This receptor was taken from a person aged 18 to 59 who received the Ad26.COV2.S COVID-19 vaccine or a placebo. The genes are TRBV9 and TRBJ2-5; 10 bases map to TRBD2. This CDR3 is CASSVERTSGQETQYF. The CDR3 bases are TGTGCCAGCAGCGTAGAGAGGACTAGCGGACAAGAGACCCAGTACTTC.